A single sample gave rise to the 14 T cell receptor beta chains below, sequenced in a study of blood T cell repertoires in COVID-19. Sequenced by immunoSEQ multiplex PCR; TCRdb stores in-frame clones only, minus some. The data contain 250,000 to 350,000 clones, 86% of them seen just once; the ten biggest clones take up less than 3%. Sequences were obtained from peripheral blood. These receptors all come from a woman younger than 45 with active or convalescent COVID-19.

This sequence joins TRBV7-2 and TRBJ1-5, with 10 bases aligning to TRBD1. There are 16 residues in the CDR3. With V trimmed by 5 bases and J by 6 bases, 10 bases remained unmatched. The germline CDR1 and CDR2 sequences are SGHTA and FQGNSA. In DNA, the CDR3 is TGTGCCAGCAGCCCCGGGACAGGGGACCGTAGTCAGCCCCAGCATTTT. Its translation: CASSPGTGDRSQPQHF.

The genes are TRBV5-1 and TRBJ1-3; the match to TRBD1 covers 8 bases. Trimming took 0 bases from V and 4 from J; bases not matched to a gene: 0. This CDR3 is 14 amino acids long. Germline CDR1 and CDR2: SGHRS and YFSETQ. The CDR3 coding sequence is TGCGCCAGCAGCTTGGGGACAGGGGGAAACACCATATATTTT. Protein sequence: CASSLGTGGNTIYF.

The V gene is TRBV24-1, the J gene TRBJ1-5; the D is unclear. This CDR3 region has 15 residues. Germline V gene data show CDR1 as KGHDR and CDR2 as SFDVKD. Trimming took off 3 bases at V and 6 bases at J, with 14 bases between the two ends. CDR3 sequence (DNA): TGTGCCACCAGTGATGCCCACAGAGTAGGTCAGCCCCAGCATTTT. Protein sequence: CATSDAHRVGQPQHF.

The rearrangement joins TRBV7-8 to TRBJ2-7, with D perhaps matching TRBD1 (5 bases). Looked up from germline, CDR1 is SGHVS and CDR2 is FQNEAQ. This CDR3 has 12 residues. Trimming removed 5 bases at V and 13 bases at J, with 18 bases between. The DNA of the CDR3 is TGTGCCAGCAGCCCAGTGCAGGGTGCGGAATACTTC. Translating gives CASSPVQGAEYF.

This chain uses TRBV5-1 with TRBJ1-1, with TRBD1 matching over 7 bases. Germline CDR1 is SGHRS and CDR2 is YFSETQ. With 4 bases clipped from V and 0 bases from J, the junction kept 9 bases outside the gene matches. This CDR3 has 16 residues. The CDR3 loop reads CASSPSPTGMNTEAFF. The DNA for the CDR3 is TGCGCCAGCAGCCCGTCCCCGACAGGGATGAACACTGAAGCTTTCTTT. Drawing the rest from reference TRBV5-1 and TRBJ1-1, the complete variable domain is KAGVTQTPRYLIKTRGQQVTLSCSPISGHRSVSWYQQTPGQGLQFLFEYFSETQRNKGNFPGRFSGRQFSNSRSEMNVSTLELGDSALYLCASSPSPTGMNTEAFFGQGTRLTVV.

The chain combines TRBV5-1 with TRBJ1-2; weak D call: TRBD1 (6 bases). The CDR3 sequence is 13 residues long. Germline assignment: CDR1 SGHRS and CDR2 YFSETQ. The V end lost 2 bases, the J end lost 5 bases, and 10 bases lay between the germline ends. The CDR3 DNA reads TGCGCCAGCAGCTTCGACAGGAATTATGGCTACACCTTC. Translated: CASSFDRNYGYTF.

The sample holds a few counts of this clone. The chain has TRBV7-2 and TRBJ2-7; no firm D call. Per the germline V gene, CDR1 is SGHTA and CDR2 is FQGNSA. This CDR3 has 15 residues. Trimming removed 5 bases from V and 0 bases from J, with 14 bases in between. CDR3 sequence: CASSVTRGPSYEQYF. In DNA, the CDR3 is TGTGCCAGCAGCGTCACTCGCGGTCCCTCCTACGAGCAGTACTTC.

This chain links TRBV28 with TRBJ1-1, with D perhaps matching TRBD1 (6 bases). Trimming stripped 5 bases from V and 1 base from J, with 14 bases between. There are 15 residues in the CDR3. Germline values: CDR1 MDHEN, CDR2 SYDVKM. Here the CDR3 reads CASSRQGGGNTEAFF. The CDR3 nucleotides read TGTGCCAGCAGTCGCCAGGGAGGGGGGAACACTGAAGCTTTCTTT.

The chain couples TRBV4-2 to TRBJ2-3; 12 bases match TRBD2. This CDR3 has 15 amino acids. Germline CDR1 LGHNA, CDR2 YNFKEQ. The V segment lost 4 bases and the J segment 8 bases; nucleotides outside the gene matches: 7. Here the CDR3 DNA reads TGTGCCAGCAGCCCCTCTAGCGGGGGGGTGAGTACGCAGTATTTT. Protein product: CASSPSSGGVSTQYF.

There are a few counts of this clone. The V call is TRBV7-8, the J call TRBJ1-3; tentatively, D is TRBD1 (5 bases). This CDR3 has 16 residues. Germline V gene data show CDR1 as SGHVS and CDR2 as FQNEAQ. Trimming pared 7 bases from V and 0 bases from J, leaving 16 bases between. CDR3 nucleotide sequence: TGTGCCAGCACCTACGGGGGTGGGCGCTCTGGAAACACCATATATTTT. Encoded protein: CASTYGGGRSGNTIYF.

The rearrangement joins TRBV10-3 to TRBJ1-2, with 9 bases aligning to TRBD1. Germline V gene sequence: CDR1 ENHRY, CDR2 SYGVKD. The CDR3 runs to 12 residues. Losses at the gene ends were 6 bases for V and 8 bases for J; bases not matched to a gene: 4. CDR3 sequence (DNA): TGTGCCATCAGAGAGACAGGGGGAGGCTACACCTTC. Protein sequence: CAIRETGGGYTF.

J is TRBJ1-2 and V is TRBV4-2, with TRBD1 matching over 9 bases. V gave up 6 bases and J gave up 8 bases; unmatched junction bases: 13. This CDR3 spans 15 amino acids. Germline CDR1 reads LGHNA; CDR2 reads YNFKEQ. This CDR3 reads CASSYRGPEQRGYTF. The CDR3 DNA reads as TGTGCCAGCAGTTACAGGGGGCCCGAACAGAGGGGCTACACCTTC.

The chain uses TRBV7-3 and TRBJ2-3; TRBD1 might be the D (5 bases). CDR3 length equals 13 residues. The ends were cut back, 2 bases at V and 5 bases at J, with 8 bases in the middle. Looked up from germline, CDR1 is SGHTA and CDR2 is FQGTGA. CDR3 amino acids: CASSLQGGDTQYF. In DNA form, the CDR3 reads TGTGCCAGCAGCTTACAGGGCGGAGATACGCAGTATTTT.

The chain recombines TRBV5-1 with TRBJ2-5; no definite D call. The ends were cut back, 5 bases at V and 5 bases at J, with 16 bases in the middle. The CDR3 has 14 amino acids. Germline CDR1 and CDR2: SGHRS and YFSETQ. CDR3 residues: CASSSERAHETQYF. In DNA form, the CDR3 reads TGCGCCAGCAGTTCCGAACGAGCCCACGAGACCCAGTACTTC. Based on the CDR3 plus reference TRBV5-1 and TRBJ2-5, the full variable domain is KAGVTQTPRYLIKTRGQQVTLSCSPISGHRSVSWYQQTPGQGLQFLFEYFSETQRNKGNFPGRFSGRQFSNSRSEMNVSTLELGDSALYLCASSSERAHETQYFGPGTRLLVL.